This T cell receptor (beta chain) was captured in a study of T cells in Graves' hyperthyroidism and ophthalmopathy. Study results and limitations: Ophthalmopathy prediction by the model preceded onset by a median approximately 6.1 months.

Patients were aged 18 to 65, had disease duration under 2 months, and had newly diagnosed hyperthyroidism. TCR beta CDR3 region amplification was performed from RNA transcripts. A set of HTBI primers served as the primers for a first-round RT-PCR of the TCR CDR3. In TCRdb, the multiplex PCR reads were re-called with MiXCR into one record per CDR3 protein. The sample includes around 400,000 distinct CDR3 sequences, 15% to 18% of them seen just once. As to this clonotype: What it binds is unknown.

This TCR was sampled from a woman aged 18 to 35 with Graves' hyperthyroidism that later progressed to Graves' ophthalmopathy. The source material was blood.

The CDR3 bases are TGTGCCAGCAGCTTGGTGGGGGACCGACTCGGAAAACTGTTTTTT. It codes for CASSLVGDRLGKLFF. The genes are TRBV11-2 and TRBJ1-4, with a weak D call TRBD1 (5 bases). The CDR3 extends over 15 amino acids. V lost 3 bases and J lost 10, with 18 bases in between. Germline V CDR1 and CDR2: SGHAT, FQNNGV.